The 15 T cell receptor beta chains below were found in one sample sequenced in a study of blood T cells in healthy people across ages. A second about 7 to 12 cycle PCR used barcoded and J-beta primers. TCRdb reprocessed the 5' RACE reads via MiXCR and lists one record per CDR3 protein. The table has approximately 800,000 distinct CDR3 sequences, about 56% seen once. Sequenced sample: blood. The receptors derive from a man aged 40-49 years in good health.

To note about this clonotype: A much larger clone is a single base away; this may be a read error. This chain connects TRBV7-8 to TRBJ1-2; 7 nucleotides match TRBD1. The CDR3 spans 14 residues. In germline, CDR1 is SGHVS, CDR2 FQNEAQ. The CDR3 nucleotides are TGTGCCAGCAGCCCGCGGACAGGCCGGGGTGGCTACATCTTC. Translated, it gives CASSPRTGRGGYIF. The whole variable domain, remainder taken from reference TRBV7-8 and TRBJ1-2, is GAGVSQSPRYKVAKRGQDVALRCDPISGHVSLFWYQQALGQGPEFLTYFQNEAQLDKSGLPSDRFFAERPEGSVSTLKIQRTQQEDSAVYLCASSPRTGRGGYIFGSGTRLTVV.

The chain combines TRBV6-1 with TRBJ2-6, with TRBD2 matching 11 bases. CDR1 MNHNS and CDR2 SASEGT come from the germline V gene. This CDR3 has 17 amino acids. With V trimmed by 6 bases and J by 2 bases, 6 bases remained unmatched. The CDR3 DNA follows: TGTGCCAGCAGGGGCACTAGCGGGAGTCCTGGGGCCAACGTCCTGACTTTC. Its translation is CASRGTSGSPGANVLTF.

The CDR3 region is CASSLDSREKLFF. The CDR3, as DNA: TGTGCCAGCAGCTTAGACAGTAGGGAAAAACTGTTTTTT. The V gene is TRBV7-2, the J gene TRBJ1-4; D gene ambiguous. This CDR3 contains 13 residues. Germline V gives CDR1 SGHTA, CDR2 FQGNSA. Trimming left V 1 base short and J 8 bases short, with 8 bases between.

J is TRBJ2-4 and V is TRBV6-5; TRBD1 agrees at 8 bases. The germline CDR1 and CDR2 sequences are MNHEY and SVGAGI. The junction had 10 bases not matched to a gene; V was cut back by 0 bases and J by 0 bases. The CDR3 totals 19 residues. CDR3 coding DNA: TGTGCCAGCAGTTACTCCGGGACAGGCGGGTGGCTAGCCAAAAACATTCAGTACTTC. Translating gives CASSYSGTGGWLAKNIQYF.

This rearrangement joins TRBV6-1 to TRBJ2-1; D might be TRBD2 (6 bases). V shed 2 bases and J shed 5 bases, with 16 bases lying between them. From germline, CDR1 is MNHNS and CDR2 SASEGT. The CDR3 has 16 residues. The CDR3 spells CASSEMGGPKDNEQFF. The CDR3, as DNA: TGTGCCAGCAGTGAAATGGGGGGTCCAAAGGACAATGAGCAGTTCTTC.

The genes are TRBV12-3 or TRBV12-4 and TRBJ2-3, with D unclear. The CDR3 spans 13 residues. V lost 5 bases to trimming and J lost 10 bases, with 16 bases between them. DNA of the CDR3: TGTGCCAGCAGTAGCCCCCGAGCACATGCGCAGTATTTT. It is translated as CASSSPRAHAQYF.

The chain employs TRBV20-1 and TRBJ2-3; D may match TRBD1 or TRBD2 (5 bases each). Trimming left V 6 bases short and J 0 bases short, with 10 bases between. Germline CDR1 and CDR2: DFQATT and SNEGSKA (reference sequence). This CDR3 spans 13 amino acids. The CDR3 spells CSAPRDSTDTQYF. The CDR3 region has the DNA TGCAGTGCCCCGAGGGACAGCACAGATACGCAGTATTTT.

Comments on this clonotype: This could be a read error, since a much larger clone is one nucleotide away. The rearrangement uses TRBV29-1 and TRBJ2-5; D ambiguous. This CDR3 is 12 amino acids long. V lost 7 bases, J lost 5 bases, and 14 bases lay in between. Germline CDR1 reads SQVTM; CDR2 reads ANQGSEA. CDR3 nucleotides: TGCAGCGCTGTAAATCGGCGGGAGACCCAGTACTTC. Translating it yields CSAVNRRETQYF.

This clonotype was found a few times. The chain combines TRBV6-5 with TRBJ2-7, with TRBD1 identical over 7 bases. Per germline, CDR1 MNHEY and CDR2 SVGAGI. The CDR3 length is 12 residues. With V trimmed by 7 bases and J by 6 bases, 6 bases remained unmatched. CDR3 in amino acids: CASNTGVGEQYF. The CDR3 nucleotides are TGTGCCAGCAACACAGGGGTGGGCGAGCAGTACTTC.

In its sample, this clonotype was seen a few times. The gene calls are TRBV5-1 and TRBJ1-2; D is possibly TRBD1 (5 bases). The CDR3 covers 15 residues. Germline V gene sequence: CDR1 SGHRS, CDR2 YFSETQ. With 4 bases removed from V and 4 bases from J, the gap between germline ends came to 17 bases. Written as DNA, the CDR3 is TGCGCCAGCAGCGCGGCGGGACGGCTTCCCTATGGCTACACCTTC. This codes for CASSAAGRLPYGYTF.

V and J are TRBV6-5 and TRBJ2-7; TRBD2 is a possible D gene (5 bases). Between the trimmed V and J ends, which lost 0 bases and 2 bases, there was a span of 14 bases. Per germline, CDR1 MNHEY and CDR2 SVGAGI. The CDR3 is 16 amino acids. CDR3 in DNA: TGTGCCAGCAGTTACTCGGCCCTAGCTTCCCCCTACGAGCAGTACTTC. Its translation is CASSYSALASPYEQYF.

This sequence joins TRBV9 and TRBJ2-7; D gene ambiguous. This CDR3 region has 12 residues. The V and J ends lost 3 bases and 7 bases respectively, with 11 bases between them. CDR1 SGDLS and CDR2 YYNGEE come from the germline V gene. CDR3 sequence (DNA): TGTGCCAGCAGCGAGCCGAATGAGGAGCAGTACTTC. Encoded protein: CASSEPNEEQYF.

This clonotype has just a few counts. In DNA form, the CDR3 reads TGCGCCAGCAGCCCCTGGAATTCGGGGTTGCAGGAGACCCAGTACTTC. Translated, it gives CASSPWNSGLQETQYF. The rearrangement uses TRBV5-1 and TRBJ2-5; maybe TRBD2 (5 bases). Trimming took 4 bases from V and 5 from J, leaving 21 bases between them. CDR3 length: 16 amino acids. In germline, CDR1 is SGHRS, CDR2 YFSETQ. Looking up the rest from reference TRBV5-1 and TRBJ2-5 gives the full variable domain: KAGVTQTPRYLIKTRGQQVTLSCSPISGHRSVSWYQQTPGQGLQFLFEYFSETQRNKGNFPGRFSGRQFSNSRSEMNVSTLELGDSALYLCASSPWNSGLQETQYFGPGTRLLVL.

The chain couples TRBV6-2 or TRBV6-3 to TRBJ1-1, with D maybe TRBD1 (6 bases). V was trimmed by 8 bases and J by 0 bases, leaving 13 bases between them. CDR1 MNHEY and CDR2 SVGEGT come from the germline V gene. This CDR3 comprises 14 residues. The CDR3 region is CASLLGAVNTEAFF. CDR3 bases: TGTGCCAGCCTCTTGGGGGCAGTGAACACTGAAGCTTTCTTT.

The J gene is TRBJ2-5, the V gene TRBV29-1, with 9 bases lining up with TRBD2. Germline CDR1 and CDR2: SQVTM and ANQGSEA. V dropped 3 bases and J dropped 5; count of bases not matched to a gene: 7. The CDR3 length is 14 residues. CDR3 bases: TGCAGCGTTGAGGTAGCGGGAGTAGGTGAGACCCAGTACTTC. Amino acid sequence: CSVEVAGVGETQYF. Full variable domain (outside the CDR3, taken from reference TRBV29-1 and TRBJ2-5): SAVISQKPSRDICQRGTSLTIQCQVDSQVTMMFWYRQQPGQSLTLIATANQGSEATYESGFVIDKFPISRPNLTFSTLTVSNMSPEDSSIYLCSVEVAGVGETQYFGPGTRLLVL.